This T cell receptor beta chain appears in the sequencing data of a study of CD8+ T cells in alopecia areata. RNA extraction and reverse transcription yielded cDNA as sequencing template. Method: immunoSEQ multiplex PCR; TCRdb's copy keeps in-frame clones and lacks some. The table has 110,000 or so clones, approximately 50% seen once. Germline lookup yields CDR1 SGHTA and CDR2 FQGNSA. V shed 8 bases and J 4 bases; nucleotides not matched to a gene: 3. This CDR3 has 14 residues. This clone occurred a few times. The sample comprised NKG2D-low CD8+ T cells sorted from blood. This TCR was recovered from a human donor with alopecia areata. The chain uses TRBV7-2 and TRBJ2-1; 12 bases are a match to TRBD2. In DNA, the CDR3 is TGTGCCAGCTCTAGCGGGGGGGTTTACAATGAGCAGTTCTTC. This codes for CASSSGGVYNEQFF. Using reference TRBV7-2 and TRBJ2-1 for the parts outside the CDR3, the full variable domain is GAGVSQSPSNKVTEKGKDVELRCDPISGHTALYWYRQSLGQGLEFLIYFQGNSAPDKSGLPSDRFSAERTGGSVSTLTIQRTQQEDSAVYLCASSSGGVYNEQFFGPGTRLTVL.